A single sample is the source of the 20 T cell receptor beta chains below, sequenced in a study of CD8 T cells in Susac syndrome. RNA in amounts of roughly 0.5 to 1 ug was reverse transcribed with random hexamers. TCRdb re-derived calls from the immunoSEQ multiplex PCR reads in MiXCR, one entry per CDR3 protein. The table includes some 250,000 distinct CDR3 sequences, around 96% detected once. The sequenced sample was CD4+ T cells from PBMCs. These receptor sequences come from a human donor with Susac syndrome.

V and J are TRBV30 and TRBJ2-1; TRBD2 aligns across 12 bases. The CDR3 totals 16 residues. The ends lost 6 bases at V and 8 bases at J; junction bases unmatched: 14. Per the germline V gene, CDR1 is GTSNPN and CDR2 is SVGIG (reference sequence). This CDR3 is CACTGTSGRRGDEQFF. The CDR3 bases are TGTGCCTGCACGGGGACTAGCGGGCGCCGTGGGGATGAGCAGTTCTTC.

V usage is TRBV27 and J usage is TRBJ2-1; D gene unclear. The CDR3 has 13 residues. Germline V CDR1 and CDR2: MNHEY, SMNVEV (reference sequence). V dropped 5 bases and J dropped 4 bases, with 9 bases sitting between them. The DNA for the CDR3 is TGTGCCAGCAGTCCCCGGGCGTACAATGAGCAGTTCTTC. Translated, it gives CASSPRAYNEQFF.

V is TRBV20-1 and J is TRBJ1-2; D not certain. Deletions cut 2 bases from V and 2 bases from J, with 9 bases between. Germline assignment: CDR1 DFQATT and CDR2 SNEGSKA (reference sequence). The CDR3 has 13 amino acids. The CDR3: CSARSTENYGYTF. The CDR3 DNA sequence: TGCAGTGCTAGATCAACGGAAAACTATGGCTACACCTTC.

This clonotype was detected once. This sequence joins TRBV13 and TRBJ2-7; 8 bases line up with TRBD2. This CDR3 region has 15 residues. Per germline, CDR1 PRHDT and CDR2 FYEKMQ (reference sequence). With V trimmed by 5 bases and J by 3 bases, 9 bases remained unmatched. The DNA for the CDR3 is TGTGCCAGCAGCAGGGTTGGAACTAGCGGCTACGAGCAGTACTTC. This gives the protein CASSRVGTSGYEQYF.

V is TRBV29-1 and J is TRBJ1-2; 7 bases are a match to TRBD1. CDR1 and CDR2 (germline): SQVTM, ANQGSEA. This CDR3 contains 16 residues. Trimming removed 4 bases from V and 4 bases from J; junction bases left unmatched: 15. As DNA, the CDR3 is TGCAGCGTTGTTTCTAGAGGGGGCTCACGACCCTATGGCTACACCTTC. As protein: CSVVSRGGSRPYGYTF. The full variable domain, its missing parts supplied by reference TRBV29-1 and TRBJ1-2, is SAVISQKPSRDICQRGTSLTIQCQVDSQVTMMFWYRQQPGQSLTLIATANQGSEATYESGFVIDKFPISRPNLTFSTLTVSNMSPEDSSIYLCSVVSRGGSRPYGYTFGSGTRLTVV.

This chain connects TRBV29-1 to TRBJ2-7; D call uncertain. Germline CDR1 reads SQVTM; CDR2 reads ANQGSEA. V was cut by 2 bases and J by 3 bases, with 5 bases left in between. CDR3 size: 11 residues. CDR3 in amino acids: CSVENHYEQYF. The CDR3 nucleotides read TGCAGCGTTGAAAACCACTACGAGCAGTACTTC.

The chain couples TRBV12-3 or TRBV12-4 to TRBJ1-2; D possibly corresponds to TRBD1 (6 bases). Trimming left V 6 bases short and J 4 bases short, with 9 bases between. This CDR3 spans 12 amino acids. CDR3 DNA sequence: TGTGCCAGCAGGCCGACAGGCTATGGCTACACCTTC. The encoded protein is CASRPTGYGYTF.

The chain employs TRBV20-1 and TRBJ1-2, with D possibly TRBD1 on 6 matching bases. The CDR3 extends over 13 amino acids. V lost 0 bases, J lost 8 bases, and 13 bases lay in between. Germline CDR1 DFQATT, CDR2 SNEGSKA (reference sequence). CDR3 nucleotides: TGCAGTGCTAGAGAAAGGGGGACCCTCGGCTACACCTTC. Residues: CSARERGTLGYTF.

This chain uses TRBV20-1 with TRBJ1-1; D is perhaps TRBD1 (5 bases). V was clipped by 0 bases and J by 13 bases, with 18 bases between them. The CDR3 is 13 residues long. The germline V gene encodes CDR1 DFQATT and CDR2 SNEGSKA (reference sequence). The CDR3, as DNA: TGCAGTGCTAGAGATTACACTAGGGGTGAGGTTTTCTTT. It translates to CSARDYTRGEVFF.

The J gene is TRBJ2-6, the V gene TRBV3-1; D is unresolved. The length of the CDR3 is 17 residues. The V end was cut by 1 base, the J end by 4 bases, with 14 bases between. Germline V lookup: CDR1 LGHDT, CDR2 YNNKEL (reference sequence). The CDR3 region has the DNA TGTGCCAGCAGCCAAGTTCCCAGATCAGACGGGGCCAACGTCCTGACTTTC. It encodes CASSQVPRSDGANVLTF.

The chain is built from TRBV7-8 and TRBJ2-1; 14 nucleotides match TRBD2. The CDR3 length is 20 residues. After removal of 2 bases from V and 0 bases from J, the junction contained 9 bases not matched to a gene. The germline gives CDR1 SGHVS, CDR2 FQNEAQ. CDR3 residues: CASSLRGVGTSGSSYNEQFF. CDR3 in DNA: TGTGCCAGCAGCTTAAGGGGTGTAGGGACTAGCGGGAGCTCCTACAATGAGCAGTTCTTC.

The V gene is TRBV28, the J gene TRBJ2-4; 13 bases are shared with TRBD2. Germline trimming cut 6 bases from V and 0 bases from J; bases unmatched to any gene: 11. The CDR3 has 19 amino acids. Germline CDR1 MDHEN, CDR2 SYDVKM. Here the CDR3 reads CASRRLAGGHKLAKNIQYF. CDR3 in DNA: TGTGCCAGCAGGAGACTAGCGGGAGGCCACAAACTAGCCAAAAACATTCAGTACTTC.

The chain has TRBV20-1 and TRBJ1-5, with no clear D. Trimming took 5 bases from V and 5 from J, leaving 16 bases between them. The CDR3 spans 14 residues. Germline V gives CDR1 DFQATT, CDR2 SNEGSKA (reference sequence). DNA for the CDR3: TGCAGTGCTCCCAAGGGAGGGAGTGATCAGCCCCAGCATTTT. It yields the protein CSAPKGGSDQPQHF.

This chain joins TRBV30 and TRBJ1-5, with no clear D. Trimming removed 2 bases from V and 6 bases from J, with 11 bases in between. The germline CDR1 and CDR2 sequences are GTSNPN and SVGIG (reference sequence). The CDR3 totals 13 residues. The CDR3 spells CAWSRRSAQPQHF. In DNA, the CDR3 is TGTGCCTGGAGTCGACGCTCCGCTCAGCCCCAGCATTTT.

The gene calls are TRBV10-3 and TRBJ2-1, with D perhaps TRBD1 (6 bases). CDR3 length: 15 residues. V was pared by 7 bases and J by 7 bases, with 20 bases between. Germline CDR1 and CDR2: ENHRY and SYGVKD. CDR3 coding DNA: TGTGCCATCACCGGTGGGGGCTTGGTTGGGAATGAGCAGTTCTTC. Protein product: CAITGGGLVGNEQFF.

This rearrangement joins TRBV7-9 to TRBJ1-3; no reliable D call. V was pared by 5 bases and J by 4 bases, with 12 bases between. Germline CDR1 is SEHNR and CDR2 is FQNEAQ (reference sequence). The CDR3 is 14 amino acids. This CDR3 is CASSPPVAGNTIYF. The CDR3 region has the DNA TGTGCCAGCAGCCCCCCCGTCGCCGGAAACACCATATATTTT.

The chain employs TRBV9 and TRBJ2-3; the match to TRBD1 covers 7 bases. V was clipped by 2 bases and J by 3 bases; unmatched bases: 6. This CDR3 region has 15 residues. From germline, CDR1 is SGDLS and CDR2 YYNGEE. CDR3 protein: CASSVETGETDTQYF. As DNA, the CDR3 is TGTGCCAGCAGCGTCGAAACAGGGGAAACAGATACGCAGTATTTT.

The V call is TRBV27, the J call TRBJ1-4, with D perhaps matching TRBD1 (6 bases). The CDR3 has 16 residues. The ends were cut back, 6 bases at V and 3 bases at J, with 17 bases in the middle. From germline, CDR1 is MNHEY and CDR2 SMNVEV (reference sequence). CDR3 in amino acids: CASSVNGGGSNEKLFF. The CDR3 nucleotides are TGTGCCAGCAGCGTCAACGGGGGCGGGTCTAATGAAAAACTGTTTTTT.

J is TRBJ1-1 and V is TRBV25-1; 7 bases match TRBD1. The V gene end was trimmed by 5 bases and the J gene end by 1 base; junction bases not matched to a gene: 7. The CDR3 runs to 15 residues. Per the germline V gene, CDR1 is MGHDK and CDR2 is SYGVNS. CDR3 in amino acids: CASSMEGAGNTEAFF. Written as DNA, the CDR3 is TGTGCCAGCAGTATGGAGGGGGCTGGGAACACTGAAGCTTTCTTT. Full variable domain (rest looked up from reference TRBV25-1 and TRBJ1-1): EADIYQTPRYLVIGTGKKITLECSQTMGHDKMYWYQQDPGMELHLIHYSYGVNSTEKGDLSSESTVSRIRTEHFPLTLESARPSHTSQYLCASSMEGAGNTEAFFGQGTRLTVV.

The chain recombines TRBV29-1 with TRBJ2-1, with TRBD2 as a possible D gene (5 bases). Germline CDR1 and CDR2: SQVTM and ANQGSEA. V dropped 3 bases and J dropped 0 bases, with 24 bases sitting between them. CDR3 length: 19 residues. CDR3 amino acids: CSVDIGRRPLEISYNEQFF. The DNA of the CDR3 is TGCAGCGTTGATATCGGCAGGAGGCCCTTAGAGATCTCCTACAATGAGCAGTTCTTC.